This TCR beta chain appears in the sequencing data of a study of T-cell reconstitution after alpha-beta-depleted transplantation in children. CDR3 length equals 14 residues. The trim removed 6 bases at V and 1 base at J, leaving 5 bases unmatched. Germline values: CDR1 SGHAT, CDR2 FQNNGV. The study, taken as a whole, reports: Approximately two months post-transplant, alpha-beta T cells reportedly originated from several hundred expanded graft clones. For some patients, TCRbeta diversity was high at day 60 because of recipient T cells and thymic progenitors that survived. The main origin of T-cell counts and diversity one year after transplant was newly produced T cells.

For TCRbeta, the library was prepared with unique molecular identifiers. TCRdb ran MiXCR on the PCR reads and lists one entry per CDR3 protein. The table includes 800,000 to 1,000,000 distinct CDR3 sequences, about 29% detected once. This clonotype was observed at least ten times. Its antigen remains unknown. The TCR originated in a boy younger than two who had a stem cell transplant for SCID, so the T cells may come from the graft donor. The rearrangement joins TRBV11-2 to TRBJ2-5; TRBD2 matches 7 bases. The sequencing here drew on PBMCs, mostly from graft donor cells, taken 360 days after TCRalphabeta/CD19-depleted stem cell transplant. This chain's CDR3 is CASSLTGGQETQYF. Here the CDR3 DNA reads TGTGCCAGCAGTTTGACGGGGGGCCAAGAGACCCAGTACTTC.